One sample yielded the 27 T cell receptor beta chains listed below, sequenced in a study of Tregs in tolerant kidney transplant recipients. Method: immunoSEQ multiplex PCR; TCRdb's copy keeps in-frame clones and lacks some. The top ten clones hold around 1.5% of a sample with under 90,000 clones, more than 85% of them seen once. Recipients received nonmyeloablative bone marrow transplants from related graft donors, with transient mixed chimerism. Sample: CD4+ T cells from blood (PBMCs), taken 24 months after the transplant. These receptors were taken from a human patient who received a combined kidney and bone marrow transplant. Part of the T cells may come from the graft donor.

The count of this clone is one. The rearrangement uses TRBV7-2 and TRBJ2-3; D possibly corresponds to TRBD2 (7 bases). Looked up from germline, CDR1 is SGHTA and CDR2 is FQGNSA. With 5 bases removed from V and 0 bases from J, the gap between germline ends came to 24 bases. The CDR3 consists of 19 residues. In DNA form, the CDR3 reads TGTGCCAGCAGCCCTAGAGCGGGGTTTGGGGGGGCTAGCACAGATACGCAGTATTTT. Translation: CASSPRAGFGGASTDTQYF.

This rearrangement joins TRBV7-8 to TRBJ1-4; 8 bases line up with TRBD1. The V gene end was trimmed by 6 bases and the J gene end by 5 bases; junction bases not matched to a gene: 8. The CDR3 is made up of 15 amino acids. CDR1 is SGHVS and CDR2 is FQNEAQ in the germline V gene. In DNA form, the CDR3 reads TGTGCCAGCAGTCCCGACAGGGGAAGGAATGAAAAACTGTTTTTT. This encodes CASSPDRGRNEKLFF.

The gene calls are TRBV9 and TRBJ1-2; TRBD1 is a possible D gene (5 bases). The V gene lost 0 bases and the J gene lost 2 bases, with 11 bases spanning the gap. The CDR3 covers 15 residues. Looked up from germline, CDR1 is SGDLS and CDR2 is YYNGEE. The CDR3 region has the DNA TGTGCCAGCAGCGTAGTCCAGGGAGGAAACTATGGCTACACCTTC. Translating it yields CASSVVQGGNYGYTF.

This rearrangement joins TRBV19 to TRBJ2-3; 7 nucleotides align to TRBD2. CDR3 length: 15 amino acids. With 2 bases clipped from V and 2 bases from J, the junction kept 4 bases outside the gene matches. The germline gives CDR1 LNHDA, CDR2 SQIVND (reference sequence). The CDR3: CASSISSGTTDTQYF. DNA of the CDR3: TGTGCCAGTAGTATATCTAGCGGAACCACAGATACGCAGTATTTT. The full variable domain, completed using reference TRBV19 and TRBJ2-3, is DGGITQSPKYLFRKEGQNVTLSCEQNLNHDAMYWYRQDPGQGLRLIYYSQIVNDFQKGDIAEGYSVSREKKESFPLTVTSAQKNPTAFYLCASSISSGTTDTQYFGPGTRLTVL.

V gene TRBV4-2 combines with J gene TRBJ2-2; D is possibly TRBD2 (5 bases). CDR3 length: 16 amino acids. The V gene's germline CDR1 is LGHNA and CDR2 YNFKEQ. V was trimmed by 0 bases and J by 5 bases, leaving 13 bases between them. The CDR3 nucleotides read TGTGCCAGCAGCCAAGATCTCGCGGGTTCGACCGGGGAGCTGTTTTTT. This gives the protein CASSQDLAGSTGELFF.

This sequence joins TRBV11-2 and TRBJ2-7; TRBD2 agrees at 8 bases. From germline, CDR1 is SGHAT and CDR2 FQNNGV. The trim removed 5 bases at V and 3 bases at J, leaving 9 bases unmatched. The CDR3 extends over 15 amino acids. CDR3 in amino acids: CASSPGGREFYEQYF. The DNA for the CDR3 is TGTGCCAGCAGCCCGGGGGGGCGAGAATTCTACGAGCAGTACTTC.

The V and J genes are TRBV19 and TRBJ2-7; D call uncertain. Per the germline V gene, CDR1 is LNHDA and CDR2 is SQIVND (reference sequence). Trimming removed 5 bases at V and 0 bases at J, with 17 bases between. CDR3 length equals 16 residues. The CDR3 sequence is CASSSEHRGNSYEQYF. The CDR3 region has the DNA TGTGCCAGTAGTTCGGAGCACCGAGGAAACTCCTACGAGCAGTACTTC.

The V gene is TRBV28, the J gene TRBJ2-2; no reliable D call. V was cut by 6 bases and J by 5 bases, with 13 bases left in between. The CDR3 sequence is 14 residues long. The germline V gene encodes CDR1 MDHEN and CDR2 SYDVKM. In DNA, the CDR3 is TGTGCCAGCAGGCCTATAATCCGTACCGGGGAGCTGTTTTTT. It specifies CASRPIIRTGELFF. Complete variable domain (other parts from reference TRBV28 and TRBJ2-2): DVKVTQSSRYLVKRTGEKVFLECVQDMDHENMFWYRQDPGLGLRLIYFSYDVKMKEKGDIPEGYSVSREKKERFSLILESASTNQTSMYLCASRPIIRTGELFFGEGSRLTVL.

The CDR3 nucleotides read TGTGCCAGCAGCTTGGCCGGTCAGCCCCAGCATTTT. Translation: CASSLAGQPQHF. The chain uses TRBV5-5 and TRBJ1-5; the D is unclear. V lost 0 bases and J 6 bases, leaving 4 bases between the germline ends. This CDR3 has 12 residues. Germline V lookup: CDR1 SGHKS, CDR2 YYEKEE (reference sequence).

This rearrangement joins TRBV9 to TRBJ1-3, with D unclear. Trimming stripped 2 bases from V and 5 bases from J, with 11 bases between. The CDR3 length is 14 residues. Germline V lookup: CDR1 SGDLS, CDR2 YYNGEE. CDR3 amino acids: CASSVAGERNTIYF. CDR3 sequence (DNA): TGTGCCAGCAGCGTCGCCGGGGAAAGAAACACCATATATTTT.

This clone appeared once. The CDR3 nucleotides read TGTGCCAGCAGCCCTCGGGGGGTTGGAGAAAAACTGTTTTTT. It translates to CASSPRGVGEKLFF. The chain couples TRBV4-2 to TRBJ1-4, with D perhaps matching TRBD1 (5 bases). CDR1 and CDR2 from the germline V gene are LGHNA and YNFKEQ. The CDR3 length is 14 residues. V lost 4 bases to trimming and J lost 8 bases, with 14 bases between them.

CDR3 sequence reads: CASSSTSTLINEQFF. The CDR3, as DNA: TGTGCCAGCAGTTCGACTAGTACCCTAATCAATGAGCAGTTCTTC. This rearrangement joins TRBV6-1 to TRBJ2-1; tentative D call: TRBD2 (6 bases). The V and J ends lost 5 bases and 6 bases respectively, with 17 bases between them. Germline V lookup: CDR1 MNHNS, CDR2 SASEGT. This CDR3 has 15 amino acids.

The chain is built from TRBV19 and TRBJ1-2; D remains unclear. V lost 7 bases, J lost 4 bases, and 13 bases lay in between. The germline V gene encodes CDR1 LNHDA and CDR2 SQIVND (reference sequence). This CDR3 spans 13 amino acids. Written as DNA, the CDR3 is TGTGCCAGTACTGTTCTTGGGAGCTATGGCTACACCTTC. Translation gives CASTVLGSYGYTF.

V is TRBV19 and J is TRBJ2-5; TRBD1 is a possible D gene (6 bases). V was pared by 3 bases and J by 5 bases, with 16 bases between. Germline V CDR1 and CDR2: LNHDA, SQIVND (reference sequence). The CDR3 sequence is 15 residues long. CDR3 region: CASSMVRGIGETQYF. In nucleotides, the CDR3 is TGTGCCAGTAGTATGGTCAGGGGAATAGGTGAGACCCAGTACTTC.

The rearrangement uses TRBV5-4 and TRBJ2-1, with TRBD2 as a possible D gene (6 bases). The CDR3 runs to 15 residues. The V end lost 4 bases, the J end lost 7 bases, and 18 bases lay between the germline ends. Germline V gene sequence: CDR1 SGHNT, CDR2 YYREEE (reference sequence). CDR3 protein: CASSRKLAGRNEQFF. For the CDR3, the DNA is TGTGCCAGCAGCCGAAAGTTGGCGGGGAGAAATGAGCAGTTCTTC.

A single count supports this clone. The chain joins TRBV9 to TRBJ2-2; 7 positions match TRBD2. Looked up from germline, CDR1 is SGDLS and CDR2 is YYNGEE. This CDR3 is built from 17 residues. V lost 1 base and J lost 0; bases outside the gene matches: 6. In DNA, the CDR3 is TGTGCCAGCAGCGTAATGTCTAGCGGCTCGAACACCGGGGAGCTGTTTTTT. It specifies CASSVMSSGSNTGELFF.

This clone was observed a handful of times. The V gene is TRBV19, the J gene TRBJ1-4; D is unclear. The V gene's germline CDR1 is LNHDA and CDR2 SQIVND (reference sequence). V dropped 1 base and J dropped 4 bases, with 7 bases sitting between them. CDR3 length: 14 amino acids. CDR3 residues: CASSIAVFNEKLFF. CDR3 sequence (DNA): TGTGCCAGTAGTATAGCGGTTTTTAATGAAAAACTGTTTTTT.

This CDR3 reads CASSPGQVSYNEQFF. In nucleotides, the CDR3 is TGCGCCAGCAGCCCAGGACAGGTTTCCTACAATGAGCAGTTCTTC. The chain has TRBV5-1 and TRBJ2-1; 7 bases are shared with TRBD1. The junction had 5 bases not matched to a gene; V was cut back by 4 bases and J by 1 base. CDR3 length equals 15 residues. Per the germline V gene, CDR1 is SGHRS and CDR2 is YFSETQ.

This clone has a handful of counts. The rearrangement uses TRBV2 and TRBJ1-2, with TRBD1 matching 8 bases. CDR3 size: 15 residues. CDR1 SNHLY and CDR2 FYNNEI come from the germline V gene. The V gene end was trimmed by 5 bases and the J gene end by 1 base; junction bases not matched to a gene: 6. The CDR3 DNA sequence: TGTGCCAGCAGTTTTACGGGACAGGATAACTATGGCTACACCTTC. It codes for CASSFTGQDNYGYTF.

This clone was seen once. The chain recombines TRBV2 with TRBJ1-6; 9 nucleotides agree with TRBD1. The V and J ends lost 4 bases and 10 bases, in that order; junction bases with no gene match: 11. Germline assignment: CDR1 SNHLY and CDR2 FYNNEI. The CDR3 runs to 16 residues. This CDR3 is CASSVVGQGFRSPLHF. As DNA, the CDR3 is TGTGCCAGCAGTGTTGTGGGACAGGGCTTCAGGTCACCCCTCCACTTT.

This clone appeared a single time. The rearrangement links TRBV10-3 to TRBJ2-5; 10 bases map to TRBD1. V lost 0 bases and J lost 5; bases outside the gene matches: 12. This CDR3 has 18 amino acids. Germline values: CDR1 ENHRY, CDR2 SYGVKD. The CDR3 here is CAISESRDRGGISETQYF. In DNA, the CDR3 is TGTGCCATCAGTGAGTCGAGGGACAGGGGAGGTATATCGGAGACCCAGTACTTC.

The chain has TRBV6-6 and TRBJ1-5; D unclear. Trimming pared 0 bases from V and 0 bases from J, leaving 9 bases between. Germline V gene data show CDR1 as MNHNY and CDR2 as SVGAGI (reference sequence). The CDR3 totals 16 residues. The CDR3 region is CASSYSPTSSNQPQHF. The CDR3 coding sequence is TGTGCCAGCAGTTACTCTCCGACAAGTAGCAATCAGCCCCAGCATTTT.

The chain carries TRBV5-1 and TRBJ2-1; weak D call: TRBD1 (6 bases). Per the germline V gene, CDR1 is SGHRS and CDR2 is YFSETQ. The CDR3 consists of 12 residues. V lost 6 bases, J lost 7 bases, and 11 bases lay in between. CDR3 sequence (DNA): TGCGCCAGCAACCTACAGGGAAATGAGCAGTTCTTC. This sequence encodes CASNLQGNEQFF.

Here the CDR3 DNA reads TGTGCCAGTAGTATGACTAGCGGGGGCCACAATGAGCAGTTCTTC. As protein: CASSMTSGGHNEQFF. V and J are TRBV19 and TRBJ2-1; 12 bases line up with TRBD2. Trimming took 3 bases from V and 5 from J; bases not matched to a gene: 2. The V gene's germline CDR1 is LNHDA and CDR2 SQIVND (reference sequence). CDR3 length: 15 amino acids.

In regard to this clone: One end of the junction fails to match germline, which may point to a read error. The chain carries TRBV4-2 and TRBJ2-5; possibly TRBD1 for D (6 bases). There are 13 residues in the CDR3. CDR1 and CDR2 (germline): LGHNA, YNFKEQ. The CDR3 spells CASTQTRGGTQYF. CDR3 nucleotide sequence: TGTGCCAGCACCCAAACCAGGGGTGGGACCCAGTACTTC.

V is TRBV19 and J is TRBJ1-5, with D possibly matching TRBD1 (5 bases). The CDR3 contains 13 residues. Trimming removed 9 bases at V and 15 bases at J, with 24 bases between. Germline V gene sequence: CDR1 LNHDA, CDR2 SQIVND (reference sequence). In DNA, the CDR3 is TGTGCCAGGCACCAGGGTAACGGTCAGCCGTGGCATTTT. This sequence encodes CARHQGNGQPWHF.

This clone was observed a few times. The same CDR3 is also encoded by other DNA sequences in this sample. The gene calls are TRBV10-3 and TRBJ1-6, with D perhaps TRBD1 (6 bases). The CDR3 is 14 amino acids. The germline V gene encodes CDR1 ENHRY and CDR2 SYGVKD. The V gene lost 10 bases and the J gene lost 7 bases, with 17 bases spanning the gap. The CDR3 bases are TGTGCCACAGGGGCCGGGGGGCGAAATTCACCCCTCCACTTT. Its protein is CATGAGGRNSPLHF.